This TCR beta chain was captured in a study of human T cells and chemical hapten exposure. Background on the study: Chiefly female patients presented with alopecia areata, totalis or universalis.

A single record per CDR3 protein comes from TCRdb applying MiXCR to the RACE reads. The data show about 42,000 distinct CDR3 sequences, roughly 10% seen once. The time point is: patch test 2, 6 weeks after DPC sensitization. Treatment noted: therapeutic diphenylcyclopropenone sensitization with weekly scalp DPC. Researchers extracted total RNA from unfractionated whole blood. This CDR3 region has 15 residues. CDR1 SGHNT and CDR2 YYREEE come from the germline V gene (reference sequence). V shed 0 bases and J shed 5 bases, with 11 bases lying between them. The chain uses TRBV5-4 and TRBJ2-2, with D hard to call. The source was whole blood, collected in connection with sensitization to the hapten diphenylcyclopropenone (DPC). The sequence was collected from a young woman with alopecia areata. Some clones in this sample may be carry-over from other donors' samples. CDR3 residues: CASSLEQAVTGELFF. The CDR3 DNA sequence: TGTGCCAGCAGCTTGGAGCAGGCAGTGACCGGGGAGCTGTTTTTT.